This T cell receptor (beta chain) was documented in a study of blood T cell repertoires in COVID-19. Measured with immunoSEQ multiplex PCR; TCRdb has only the in-frame clones, and not every one. The sample has some 190,000 clones, roughly 81% seen once. This CDR3 region has 17 residues. Germline CDR1 reads SGHRS; CDR2 reads YFSETQ. The V and J ends lost 3 bases and 7 bases respectively, with 22 bases between them. This clonotype was sampled from a woman aged 80 or older with acute or convalescent COVID-19. The sample taken for sequencing was peripheral blood. The rearrangement uses TRBV5-1 and TRBJ1-4; D is perhaps TRBD1 (6 bases). CDR3: CASSSAGAQDLGEKLFF. The CDR3 DNA is TGCGCCAGCAGCTCAGCGGGGGCGCAGGATCTAGGTGAAAAACTGTTTTTT.